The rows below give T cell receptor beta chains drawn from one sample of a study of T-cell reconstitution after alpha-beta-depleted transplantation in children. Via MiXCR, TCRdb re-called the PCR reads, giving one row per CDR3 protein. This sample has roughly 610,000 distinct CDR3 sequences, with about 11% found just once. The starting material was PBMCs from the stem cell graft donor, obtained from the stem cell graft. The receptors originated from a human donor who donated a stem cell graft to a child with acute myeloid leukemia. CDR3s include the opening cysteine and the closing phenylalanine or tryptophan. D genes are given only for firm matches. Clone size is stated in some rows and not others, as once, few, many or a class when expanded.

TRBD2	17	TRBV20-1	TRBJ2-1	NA	TGCAGTGCTCCCACAGCCAAAAGGACTAGCGGGCCGTCAATGCTGTTCTTC	CSAPTAKRTSGPSMLFF
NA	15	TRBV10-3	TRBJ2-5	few	TGTGCCATCAGGGAGACCGGGACGGCCGAAGAGACCCAGTACTTC	CAIRETGTAEETQYF
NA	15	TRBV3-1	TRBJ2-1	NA	TGTGCCAGCAGCGGATCTGGCTTAAGAGGGAATGAGCAGTTCTTC	CASSGSGLRGNEQFF
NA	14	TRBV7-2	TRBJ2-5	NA	TGTGCCAGCAGCCGTACAGGGATTAAAGAGACCCAGTACTTC	CASSRTGIKETQYF
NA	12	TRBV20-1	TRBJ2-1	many	TGCAGTGCAAATAGGCAGCATGATGAGCAGTTCTTC	CSANRQHDEQFF
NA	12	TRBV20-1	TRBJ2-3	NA	TGCAGTGCTAGAGATGACGCGGATACGCAGTATTTT	CSARDDADTQYF
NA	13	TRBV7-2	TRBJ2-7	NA	TGTGCCAGCAGCCAAGAGCCTTCCTACGAGCAGTACTTC	CASSQEPSYEQYF
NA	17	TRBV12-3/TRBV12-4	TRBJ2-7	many	TGTGCCAGCAGTTTAGAAATCGGGCAGGGGGGATCCTACGAGCAGTACTTC	CASSLEIGQGGSYEQYF
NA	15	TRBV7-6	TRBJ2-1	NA	TGTGCCAGCAGCTTAGCGATCGGGACAAACAATGAGCAGTTCTTC	CASSLAIGTNNEQFF
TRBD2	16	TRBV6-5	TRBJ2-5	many	TGTGCCAGCAGTTATTTGGGACTAGCGGGAGAAGAGACCCAGTACTTC	CASSYLGLAGEETQYF
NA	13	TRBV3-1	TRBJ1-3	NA	TGTGCCAGCTGCCAAGTTGTGGGACCCCTCATATATTTT	CASCQVVGPLIYF
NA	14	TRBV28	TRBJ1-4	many	TGTGCCAGCAGGCTTAGGGGGGGTCGCGAAAAACTGTTTTTT	CASRLRGGREKLFF
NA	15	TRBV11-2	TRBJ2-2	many	TGTGCCAGCAGCTTTGGGCTGATGAACACCGGGGAGCTGTTTTTT	CASSFGLMNTGELFF
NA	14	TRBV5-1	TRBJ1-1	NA	TGCGCCAGCAGCATGACAATAACGGGCACTGAAGCTTTCTTT	CASSMTITGTEAFF
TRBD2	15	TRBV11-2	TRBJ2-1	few	TGTGCCAGCAGCTTAGGCGGGAGGGCCTCTAGTGAGCAGTTCTTC	CASSLGGRASSEQFF
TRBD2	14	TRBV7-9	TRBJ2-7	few	TGTGCCAGCAGCTACCGGGAGGCGGCCTACGAGCAGTACTTC	CASSYREAAYEQYF
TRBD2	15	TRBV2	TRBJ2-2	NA	TGTGCCAGCAGTGTAAGCGGGAGCGACACCGGGGAGCTGTTTTTT	CASSVSGSDTGELFF
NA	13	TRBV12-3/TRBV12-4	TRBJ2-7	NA	TGTGCCAGCAGTTTAAAAGTCCCGGAGGTGCAGTACTTC	CASSLKVPEVQYF
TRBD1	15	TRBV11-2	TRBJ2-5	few	TGTGCCAGCAGCTTAGACCAGGGGGCGCGTGAGACCCAGTACTTC	CASSLDQGARETQYF
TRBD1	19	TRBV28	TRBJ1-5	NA	TGTGCCAGCTCTGGGGCGGGACAGGAAGAATTCTATAGCAATCAGCCCCAGCATTTT	CASSGAGQEEFYSNQPQHF
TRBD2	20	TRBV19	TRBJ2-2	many	TGTGCCAGTCGTGTTACCCTTACTAGCGGGAGGGCCAGACGCACCGGGGAGCTGTTTTTT	CASRVTLTSGRARRTGELFF
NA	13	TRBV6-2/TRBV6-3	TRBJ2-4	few	TGTGCCAGCGCAGAAACAGCCAAAAACATTCAGTACTTC	CASAETAKNIQYF
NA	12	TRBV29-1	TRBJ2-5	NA	TGCAGCGTGCGGGTGGGAGAAGAGACCCAGTACTTC	CSVRVGEETQYF
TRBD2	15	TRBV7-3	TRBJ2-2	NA	TGTGCCAGCAGCCCCAGGGAGGGTCGGACCGGGGAGCTGTTTTTT	CASSPREGRTGELFF
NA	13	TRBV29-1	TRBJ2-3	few	TGCAGCGGTGTTTATGCTAGCACAGATACGCAGTATTTT	CSGVYASTDTQYF
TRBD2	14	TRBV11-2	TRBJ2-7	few	TGTGCCAGCAGCTCTCCCGGGACTAGTGGCGAGCAGTACTTC	CASSSPGTSGEQYF
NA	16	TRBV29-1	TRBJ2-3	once	TGCAGCGTTGAGGCTCAGATGGGGAGTCGAGGGGATACGCAGTATTTT	CSVEAQMGSRGDTQYF
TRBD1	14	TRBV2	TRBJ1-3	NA	TGTGCCAGCAGTGACAGGGGGGCTGGAAACACCATATATTTT	CASSDRGAGNTIYF
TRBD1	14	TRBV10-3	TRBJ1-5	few	TGTGCCATCAGTACAGGGGGAGGGAATCAGCCCCAGCATTTT	CAISTGGGNQPQHF
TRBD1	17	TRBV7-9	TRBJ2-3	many	TGTGCCAGCAGCTTAAGAGTACAGGGGGGCTTAAGAGATACGCAGTATTTT	CASSLRVQGGLRDTQYF
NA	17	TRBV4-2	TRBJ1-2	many	TGTGCCAGCAGCCAAGGGGGGCGTTGGGGAACTAACTATGGCTACACCTTC	CASSQGGRWGTNYGYTF
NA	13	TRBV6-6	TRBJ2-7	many	TGTGCCAGCAGACCGACAGGTATCTACGAGCAGTACTTC	CASRPTGIYEQYF
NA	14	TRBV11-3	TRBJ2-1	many	TGTGCCAGCAGCCTAGGACCGTTGTGGGATGAGCAGTTCTTC	CASSLGPLWDEQFF
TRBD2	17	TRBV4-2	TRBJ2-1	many	TGTGCCAGCAGCCAGCACTCATTAGCGGGAGGTCAAAATGAGCAGTTCTTC	CASSQHSLAGGQNEQFF
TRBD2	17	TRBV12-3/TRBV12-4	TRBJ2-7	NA	TGTGCCAGCAGTTTAAAGCTAGCGGGAGGTACGGGCCACGAGCAGTACTTC	CASSLKLAGGTGHEQYF
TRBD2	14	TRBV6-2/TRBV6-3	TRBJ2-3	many	TGTGCCAGTTGGGCAGCGGGGATCGAGGATACGCAGTATTTT	CASWAAGIEDTQYF
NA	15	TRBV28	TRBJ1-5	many	TGTGCCAGCAGTAGGGCCAGGTTGGGAAATCAGCCCCAGCATTTT	CASSRARLGNQPQHF
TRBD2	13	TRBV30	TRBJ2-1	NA	TGTGCCTGGAGACTAGCGGGACTCGGGAGTCAGTTCTTC	CAWRLAGLGSQFF
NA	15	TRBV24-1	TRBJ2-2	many	TGTGCCACCAGTGATGCGACTAAGAACACCGGGGAGCTGTTTTTT	CATSDATKNTGELFF
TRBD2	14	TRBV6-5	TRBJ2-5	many	TGTGCCAGCAGCCCCGGACTAGTGAAAGAGACCCAGTACTTC	CASSPGLVKETQYF
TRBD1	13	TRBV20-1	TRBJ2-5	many	TGCAGTGCTACCCGGGACAGCAAAGAGACCCAGTACTTC	CSATRDSKETQYF
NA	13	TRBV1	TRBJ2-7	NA	TGCACCTCGACGGAGCGGGCCTTCTACGAGCAGTACTTC	CTSTERAFYEQYF
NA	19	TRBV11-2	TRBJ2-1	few	TGTGCCAGCAGCTTAGTCCCCTATGAAGCGGGTAGACTCTACAATGAGCAGTTCTTC	CASSLVPYEAGRLYNEQFF
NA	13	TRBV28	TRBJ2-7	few	TGTGCCAGCAGTTTTTCGAGGGAGAACGAGCAGTACTTC	CASSFSRENEQYF
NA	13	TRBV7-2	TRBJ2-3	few	TGTGCCAGCAGCCGAGGGTACACAGATACGCAGTATTTT	CASSRGYTDTQYF
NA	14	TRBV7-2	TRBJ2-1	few	TGTGCCAGCAGCTTTCTGTTTTCGCCGGGACTTCAGTTCTTC	CASSFLFSPGLQFF
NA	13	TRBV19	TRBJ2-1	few	TGTGCCAGTAGTCAACGGAGGGTCGATGAGCAGTTCTTC	CASSQRRVDEQFF
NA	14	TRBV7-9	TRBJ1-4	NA	TGTGCCAGCAGCCCGGGACGGAGTGGTGAAAAACTGTTTTTT	CASSPGRSGEKLFF
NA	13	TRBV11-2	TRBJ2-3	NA	TGTGCCAGCAGCCTCCTAGTCCCGGATACGCAGTATTTT	CASSLLVPDTQYF
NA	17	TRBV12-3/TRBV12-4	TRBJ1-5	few	TGTGCCAGCAGCTTCACTTTGGGGGGGACTAGCAATCAGCCCCAGCATTTT	CASSFTLGGTSNQPQHF
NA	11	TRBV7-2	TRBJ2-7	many	TGTGCCAGCAGTTTAGTGAACGAGCAGTACTTC	CASSLVNEQYF
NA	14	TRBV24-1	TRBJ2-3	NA	TGTGCCACCAGTGATTTTTGGGAAACAGATACGCAGTATTTT	CATSDFWETDTQYF
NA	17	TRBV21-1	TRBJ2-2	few	TGTGCCAGCAGCAATACAACCGGGTTAGCGAACACCGGGGAGCTGTTTTTT	CASSNTTGLANTGELFF
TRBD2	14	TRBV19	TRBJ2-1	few	TGTGCCAGTAGTATGACTAGCGGGAGCCATGAGCAGTTCTTC	CASSMTSGSHEQFF
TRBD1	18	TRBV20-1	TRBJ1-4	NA	TGCAGTGCTAGAAGTGGGACAGGGAACTTTGCAACTAATGAAAAACTGTTTTTT	CSARSGTGNFATNEKLFF
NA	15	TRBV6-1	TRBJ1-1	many	TGTGCCAGCAGTGGGCCGGACGGGGCAAACTTTGAAGCTTTCTTT	CASSGPDGANFEAFF
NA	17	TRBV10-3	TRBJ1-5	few	TGTGCCATCAGCGACACAGGGCTAGGAATGAGCAATCAGCCCCAGCATTTT	CAISDTGLGMSNQPQHF
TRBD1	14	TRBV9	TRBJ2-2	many	TGTGCCAGCAGCGGACAGGGTATTACCGGGGAGCTGTTTTTT	CASSGQGITGELFF